A single sample gave rise to the 30 T cell receptor beta chains below, sequenced in a study of blood T cells in healthy people across ages. A second PCR of 7 to 11 cycles used a sample-barcoded 5' primer and a J-beta primer mix. TCRdb processed the 5' RACE reads anew with MiXCR; each CDR3 protein has one entry. The sample holds hundreds of thousands of distinct CDR3 sequences, roughly 44% seen once. Sequencing was done on a sample of blood. The receptor set was obtained from a man in his 60s in good health.

A few counts support this clonotype. The chain has TRBV10-3 and TRBJ2-5; TRBD1 matches at 12 bases. The germline CDR1 and CDR2 sequences are ENHRY and SYGVKD. With V trimmed by 7 bases and J by 5 bases, 5 bases remained unmatched. CDR3 length equals 14 residues. In DNA, the CDR3 is TGTGCCATCAAGGGGGACAGGGGGCACGAGACCCAGTACTTC. Encoded protein: CAIKGDRGHETQYF.

The gene calls are TRBV9 and TRBJ2-5; D ambiguous. The end of the DNA aligns better with TRBJ2-7, so the J call may be wrong. This CDR3 contains 11 residues. CDR1 is SGDLS, CDR2 YYNGEE, per germline. In nucleotides, the CDR3 is TGTGCCAGCAGCGCGGGCCCCGAGCAGTACTTC. Translation: CASSAGPEQYF.

This clonotype was seen many times. This rearrangement joins TRBV13 to TRBJ2-7; D is ambiguous. CDR1 and CDR2 from the germline V gene are PRHDT and FYEKMQ (reference sequence). Trimming cost V 1 base and J 3 bases, with 7 bases left between them. The CDR3 is 13 amino acids. The CDR3 DNA reads TGTGCCAGCAGCTTAGTGGGGTACTACGAGCAGTACTTC. Translating gives CASSLVGYYEQYF.

This clonotype occurred a few times. At one end, the junction sequence differs from germline, possibly due to a read error. This sequence joins TRBV7-2 and TRBJ1-1, with TRBD1 identical over 7 bases. The length of the CDR3 is 13 residues. Looked up from germline, CDR1 is SGHTA and CDR2 is FQGNSA. Here the CDR3 reads CAGSHNRDREAFF. CDR3 sequence (DNA): TGTGCCGGCAGCCACAACCGGGACAGAGAAGCTTTCTTT.

CDR3 region: CASSPLGGRNIQYF. The DNA for the CDR3 is TGTGCCAGCTCCCCTTTGGGGGGCAGGAACATTCAGTACTTC. The rearrangement joins TRBV12-3 or TRBV12-4 to TRBJ2-4; either TRBD1 or TRBD2 may supply D (6 bases each). With 8 bases removed from V and 7 bases from J, the gap between germline ends came to 18 bases. This CDR3 has 14 residues.

This clonotype was observed a few times. The chain links TRBV12-3 or TRBV12-4 to TRBJ2-1; 11 bases are a match to TRBD1. The CDR3 has 14 amino acids. With 6 bases clipped from V and 8 bases from J, the junction kept 6 bases outside the gene matches. The chain's CDR3 is CASRLRTGGDEQFF. Written as DNA, the CDR3 is TGTGCCAGCAGATTAAGGACAGGGGGCGATGAGCAGTTCTTC.

This clonotype appeared many times. The chain is built from TRBV7-9 and TRBJ1-1, with 8 bases fitting TRBD1. Germline CDR1 SEHNR, CDR2 FQNEAQ (reference sequence). V shed 5 bases, J shed 4 bases, and the junction held 9 bases outside the gene matches. This CDR3 is 15 amino acids long. The CDR3 region has the DNA TGTGCCAGCAGCCCCCCGACAGGGGTGGGCACTGAAGCTTTCTTT. Its translation: CASSPPTGVGTEAFF. The full variable domain, completed using reference TRBV7-9 and TRBJ1-1, is DTGVSQNPRHKITKRGQNVTFRCDPISEHNRLYWYRQTLGQGPEFLTYFQNEAQLEKSRLLSDRFSAERPKGSFSTLEIQRTEQGDSAMYLCASSPPTGVGTEAFFGQGTRLTVV.

V and J are TRBV7-2 and TRBJ2-1; tentative D call: TRBD1 (6 bases). There are 15 residues in the CDR3. Trimming stripped 5 bases from V and 4 bases from J, with 15 bases between. CDR1 and CDR2 from the germline V gene are SGHTA and FQGNSA. The CDR3 spells CASSLTGRIYNEQFF. As DNA, the CDR3 is TGTGCCAGCAGCCTAACAGGGAGAATATACAATGAGCAGTTCTTC.

This clonotype was counted between two and nine times. This sequence joins TRBV9 and TRBJ2-1; the match to TRBD2 covers 11 bases. J gave up 7 bases and V 3 bases, and 6 bases lay outside the gene matches. The CDR3 sequence is 15 residues long. Germline lookup yields CDR1 SGDLS and CDR2 YYNGEE. The CDR3 here is CASSAGTSGFNEQFF. CDR3 DNA sequence: TGTGCCAGCAGCGCAGGGACTAGCGGTTTTAATGAGCAGTTCTTC.

Of note for this clonotype: A much larger clone differs from this one at a single base, so this may be a read error. V gene TRBV9 combines with J gene TRBJ2-7; TRBD1 agrees at 10 bases. V dropped 4 bases and J dropped 1; count of bases not matched to a gene: 5. The germline V gene has CDR1 SGDLS and CDR2 YYNGEE. CDR3 length: 15 residues. CDR3: CASSPRGQGSYEQYF. DNA for the CDR3: TGTGCCAGCAGCCCCCGGGGACAGGGGTCCTACGAGCAGTACTTC.

This CDR3 reads CASSLAGTDIYEQYF. CDR3 nucleotide sequence: TGCGCCAGCAGCTTGGCTGGGACAGACATCTACGAGCAGTACTTC. V is TRBV5-1 and J is TRBJ2-7, with TRBD1 matching over 7 bases. Trimming at V came to 0 bases and at J to 3 bases, leaving 6 bases not matched to a gene. This CDR3 has 15 amino acids. Germline lookup yields CDR1 SGHRS and CDR2 YFSETQ.

This chain uses TRBV12-3 or TRBV12-4 with TRBJ2-1; D call uncertain. Trimming left V 6 bases short and J 7 bases short, with 10 bases between. The CDR3 spans 12 residues. CDR3 sequence: CASRSERNEQFF. CDR3 DNA sequence: TGTGCCAGCAGATCGGAACGAAATGAGCAGTTCTTC.

V gene TRBV15 combines with J gene TRBJ2-7; D is uncertain. The germline V gene encodes CDR1 LNHNV and CDR2 YYDKDF (reference sequence). The CDR3 is 14 amino acids. Trimming shortened V by 1 base and J by 1 base, and 8 bases separated the two germline ends. CDR3 loop: CATSRADKSYEQYF. Written as DNA, the CDR3 is TGTGCCACCAGCAGAGCCGATAAGTCCTACGAGCAGTACTTC. The variable domain in full, with the rest retrieved from reference TRBV15 and TRBJ2-7, is DAMVIQNPRYQVTQFGKPVTLSCSQTLNHNVMYWYQQKSSQAPKLLFHYYDKDFNNEADTPDNFQSRRPNTSFCFLDIRSPGLGDTAMYLCATSRADKSYEQYFGPGTRLTVT.

The chain couples TRBV2 to TRBJ2-7; 7 bases align to TRBD1. This CDR3 is built from 17 residues. In germline, CDR1 is SNHLY, CDR2 FYNNEI. The ends lost 5 bases at V and 1 base at J; junction bases unmatched: 14. CDR3 sequence: CASSRDSPKGVSYEQYF. The DNA of the CDR3 is TGTGCCAGCAGTCGGGACAGCCCGAAGGGGGTGTCCTACGAGCAGTACTTC.

CDR3 nucleotides: TGTGCCAGCAGCCCCCCTGCTAGCGGGGGGCGGGAGACCCAGTACTTC. Residues: CASSPPASGGRETQYF. V is TRBV7-8 and J is TRBJ2-5; 11 nucleotides align to TRBD2. Looked up from germline, CDR1 is SGHVS and CDR2 is FQNEAQ. The CDR3 spans 16 residues. V shed 5 bases and J 5 bases; nucleotides not matched to a gene: 10.

The rearrangement joins TRBV6-6 to TRBJ1-1; 7 positions agree with TRBD1. After removal of 2 bases from V and 7 bases from J, the junction contained 16 bases not matched to a gene. Germline CDR1 is MNHNY and CDR2 is SVGAGI (reference sequence). The CDR3 has 17 amino acids. CDR3 nucleotides: TGTGCCAGCAGTTACACGGAAAAAAGAACAGGGGAACTTGAAGCTTTCTTT. This gives the protein CASSYTEKRTGELEAFF.

The genes are TRBV18 and TRBJ1-4; D is ambiguous. The V end was cut by 4 bases, the J end by 7 bases, with 13 bases between. The CDR3 runs to 14 residues. The germline CDR1 and CDR2 sequences are KGHSH and LQKENI. CDR3: CASSRSPDGEKLFF. In DNA form, the CDR3 reads TGTGCCAGCTCACGCTCGCCGGACGGTGAAAAACTGTTTTTT.

This chain joins TRBV12-3 or TRBV12-4 and TRBJ1-2, with 7 bases that match TRBD1. The CDR3 covers 14 residues. Germline trimming cut 5 bases from V and 8 bases from J; bases unmatched to any gene: 11. The CDR3 DNA sequence: TGTGCCAGCAGTGGCCCCGACAGGGTTGGGGGCTACACCTTC. Protein: CASSGPDRVGGYTF.

This clonotype was recorded a few times. The chain links TRBV20-1 to TRBJ1-1; no clear D. Germline CDR1 and CDR2: DFQATT and SNEGSKA (reference sequence). There are 12 residues in the CDR3. Trimming removed 1 base at V and 1 base at J, with 4 bases between. The CDR3 reads CSARVGNTEAFF. The CDR3 DNA reads as TGCAGTGCTAGAGTAGGGAACACTGAAGCTTTCTTT.

This clonotype appeared a single time. One end of the junction is discordant with germline, which a read error may explain. The rearrangement links TRBV7-9 to TRBJ2-7, with 9 bases aligning to TRBD1. The CDR3 loop spans 19 amino acids. Germline CDR1 reads SEHNR; CDR2 reads FQNEAQ (reference sequence). CDR3 nucleotides: TGTACCAGCAGCTTGCAGATTAAATCCCGGGACAGGGCTACCTACGAGCAGTACTTC. Amino acids: CTSSLQIKSRDRATYEQYF.

The J gene is TRBJ2-3, the V gene TRBV7-9, with D perhaps TRBD1 (6 bases). Germline V lookup: CDR1 SEHNR, CDR2 FQNEAQ (reference sequence). V lost 0 bases and J lost 1, with 14 bases in between. The CDR3 sequence is 17 residues long. The CDR3 DNA is TGTGCCAGCAGCTTAGCGTTCCAGGGGAGTGGCACAGATACGCAGTATTTT. It encodes CASSLAFQGSGTDTQYF. Using reference TRBV7-9 and TRBJ2-3 for the parts outside the CDR3, the full variable domain is DTGVSQNPRHKITKRGQNVTFRCDPISEHNRLYWYRQTLGQGPEFLTYFQNEAQLEKSRLLSDRFSAERPKGSFSTLEIQRTEQGDSAMYLCASSLAFQGSGTDTQYFGPGTRLTVL.

A few counts support this clonotype. The DNA for the CDR3 is TGTGCCAGCAGCAAAGGGGGCTCTATAGCGAAAGACTCCTACGAGCAGTACTTC. This gives the protein CASSKGGSIAKDSYEQYF. The V call is TRBV21-1, the J call TRBJ2-7; the table's D call, TRBD1, has no DNA check behind it. TRBV21-1 is given as a pseudogene. The CDR3 has 18 residues.

The CDR3 DNA follows: TGTGCCAGCAGGACAGGGGTTTCGACTGAAGCTTTCTTT. Its translation is CASRTGVSTEAFF. This chain uses TRBV7-9 with TRBJ1-1; 8 positions agree with TRBD1. Unmatched junction bases numbered 5, after V lost 6 bases and J lost 5 bases. The CDR3 totals 13 residues. Looked up from germline, CDR1 is SEHNR and CDR2 is FQNEAQ (reference sequence).

The chain recombines TRBV5-1 with TRBJ1-2; D is possibly TRBD1 (5 bases). CDR1 is SGHRS and CDR2 is YFSETQ in the germline V gene. The CDR3 has 13 residues. The V and J ends lost 0 bases and 6 bases respectively, with 9 bases between them. CDR3 sequence: CASSLGQLNGYTF. Here the CDR3 DNA reads TGCGCCAGCAGCTTGGGACAGTTAAATGGCTACACCTTC.

The chain joins TRBV3-1 to TRBJ1-5; D might be TRBD1 (5 bases). Germline V CDR1 and CDR2: LGHDT, YNNKEL (reference sequence). There are 14 residues in the CDR3. V dropped 2 bases and J dropped 3 bases, with 8 bases sitting between them. Here the CDR3 reads CASSQWDHNQPQHF. The CDR3, as DNA: TGTGCCAGCAGCCAATGGGACCACAATCAGCCCCAGCATTTT.

The table lists this clonotype with a few counts. The V call is TRBV7-9, the J call TRBJ2-5; TRBD2 matches at 7 bases. The CDR3 loop spans 14 amino acids. CDR1 SEHNR and CDR2 FQNEAQ come from the germline V gene (reference sequence). The V segment lost 5 bases and the J segment 5 bases; nucleotides outside the gene matches: 8. The DNA of the CDR3 is TGTGCCAGCAGCCCCGGGACTACCTCTGAGACCCAGTACTTC. Encoded protein: CASSPGTTSETQYF.

The chain has TRBV5-1 and TRBJ2-5; D uncertain. CDR3 length: 13 amino acids. V lost 4 bases and J lost 2, with 9 bases in between. Germline lookup yields CDR1 SGHRS and CDR2 YFSETQ. The CDR3 reads CASSPLGQETQYF. CDR3 sequence (DNA): TGCGCCAGCAGCCCCTTGGGGCAAGAGACCCAGTACTTC.

This rearrangement joins TRBV20-1 to TRBJ2-4, with no clear D. V was shortened by 6 bases and J by 1 base, with 13 bases between the two germline ends. Germline CDR1 and CDR2: DFQATT and SNEGSKA (reference sequence). This CDR3 has 14 amino acids. CDR3 amino acids: CSAPGRGAKNIQYF. In DNA form, the CDR3 reads TGCAGTGCCCCTGGGCGTGGCGCCAAAAACATTCAGTACTTC.

The chain has TRBV5-1 and TRBJ2-3, with 7 bases lining up with TRBD2. The germline CDR1 and CDR2 sequences are SGHRS and YFSETQ. The CDR3 consists of 17 residues. With 0 bases clipped from V and 0 bases from J, the junction kept 7 bases outside the gene matches. The CDR3 loop reads CASSLEAGVPSTDTQYF. DNA for the CDR3: TGCGCCAGCAGCTTGGAGGCGGGAGTTCCTAGCACAGATACGCAGTATTTT.

The chain employs TRBV5-1 and TRBJ1-6, with 10 bases matching TRBD1. The length of the CDR3 is 18 residues. Trimming at V came to 4 bases and at J to 7 bases, leaving 14 bases not matched to a gene. Looked up from germline, CDR1 is SGHRS and CDR2 is YFSETQ. CDR3 DNA sequence: TGCGCCAGCAGCAGTCTACCGGGACAGGGGATTAAAAATTCACCCCTCCACTTT. Protein: CASSSLPGQGIKNSPLHF.